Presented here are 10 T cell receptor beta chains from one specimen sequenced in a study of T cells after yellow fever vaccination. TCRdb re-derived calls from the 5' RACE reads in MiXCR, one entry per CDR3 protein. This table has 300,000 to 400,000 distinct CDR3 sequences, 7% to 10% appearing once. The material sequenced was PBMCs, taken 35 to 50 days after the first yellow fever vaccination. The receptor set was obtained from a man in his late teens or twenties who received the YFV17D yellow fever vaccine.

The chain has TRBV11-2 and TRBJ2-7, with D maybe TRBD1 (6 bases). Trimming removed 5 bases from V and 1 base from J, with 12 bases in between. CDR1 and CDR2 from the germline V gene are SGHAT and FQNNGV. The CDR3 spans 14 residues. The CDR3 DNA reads TGTGCCAGCAGCCCTTGGGACAAGTCCTACGAGCAGTACGTC. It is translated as CASSPWDKSYEQYV.

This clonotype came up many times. The CDR3: CASSRAHSTDTQYF. In nucleotides, the CDR3 is TGTGCCAGCAGCCGGGCCCATAGCACAGATACGCAGTATTTT. This sequence joins TRBV12-3 or TRBV12-4 and TRBJ2-3; D is ambiguous. The CDR3 runs to 14 residues. The germline V and J ends were trimmed by 6 bases and 0 bases, with 10 bases remaining between them.

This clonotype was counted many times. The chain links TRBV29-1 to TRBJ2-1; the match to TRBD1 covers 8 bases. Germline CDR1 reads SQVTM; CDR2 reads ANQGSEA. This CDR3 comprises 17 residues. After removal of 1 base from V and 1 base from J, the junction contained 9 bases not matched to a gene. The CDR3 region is CSVEAIIGQGSYNEQFF. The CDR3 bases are TGCAGCGTTGAAGCTATAATTGGACAGGGATCCTACAATGAGCAGTTCTTC.

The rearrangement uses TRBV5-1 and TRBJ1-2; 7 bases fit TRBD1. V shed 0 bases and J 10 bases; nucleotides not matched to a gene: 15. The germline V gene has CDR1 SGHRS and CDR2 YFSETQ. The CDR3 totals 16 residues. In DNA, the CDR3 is TGCGCCAGCAGCTTGGACCCTCGACAGGGACGAACTAACTACACCTTC. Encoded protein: CASSLDPRQGRTNYTF. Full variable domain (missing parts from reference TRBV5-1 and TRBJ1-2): KAGVTQTPRYLIKTRGQQVTLSCSPISGHRSVSWYQQTPGQGLQFLFEYFSETQRNKGNFPGRFSGRQFSNSRSEMNVSTLELGDSALYLCASSLDPRQGRTNYTFGSGTRLTVV.

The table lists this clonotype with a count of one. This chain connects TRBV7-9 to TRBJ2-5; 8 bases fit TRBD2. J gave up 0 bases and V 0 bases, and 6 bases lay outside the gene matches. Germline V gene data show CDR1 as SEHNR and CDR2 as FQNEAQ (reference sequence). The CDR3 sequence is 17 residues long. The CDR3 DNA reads TGTGCCAGCAGCTTAGCCCCTACTAGCGGCAACCAAGAGACCCAGTACTTC. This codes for CASSLAPTSGNQETQYF.

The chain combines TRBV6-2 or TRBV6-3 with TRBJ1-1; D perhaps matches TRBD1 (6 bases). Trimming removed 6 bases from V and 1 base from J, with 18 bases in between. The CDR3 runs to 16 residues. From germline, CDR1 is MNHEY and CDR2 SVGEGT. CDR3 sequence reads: CASSHRRGGANTEAFF. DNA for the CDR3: TGTGCCAGCAGCCATCGAAGAGGGGGTGCGAACACTGAAGCTTTCTTT.

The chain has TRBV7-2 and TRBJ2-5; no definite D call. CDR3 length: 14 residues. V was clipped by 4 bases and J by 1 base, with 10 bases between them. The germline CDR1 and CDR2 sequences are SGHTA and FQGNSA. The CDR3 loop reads CASSSDGAQETQYF. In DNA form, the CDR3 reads TGTGCCAGCAGCTCGGACGGAGCCCAAGAGACCCAGTACTTC.

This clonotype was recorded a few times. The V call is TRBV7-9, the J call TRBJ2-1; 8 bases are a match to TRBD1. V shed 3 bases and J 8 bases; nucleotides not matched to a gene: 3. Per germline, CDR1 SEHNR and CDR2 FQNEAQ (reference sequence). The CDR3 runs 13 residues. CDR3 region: CASSLTGVDEQFF. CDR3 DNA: TGTGCCAGCAGCTTGACAGGGGTGGATGAGCAGTTCTTC. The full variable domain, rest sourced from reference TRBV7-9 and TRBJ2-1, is DTGVSQNPRHKITKRGQNVTFRCDPISEHNRLYWYRQTLGQGPEFLTYFQNEAQLEKSRLLSDRFSAERPKGSFSTLEIQRTEQGDSAMYLCASSLTGVDEQFFGPGTRLTVL.

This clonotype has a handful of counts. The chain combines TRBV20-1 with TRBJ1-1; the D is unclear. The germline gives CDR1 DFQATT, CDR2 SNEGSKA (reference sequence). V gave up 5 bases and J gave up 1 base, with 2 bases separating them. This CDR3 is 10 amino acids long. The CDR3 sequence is CSAQNTEAFF. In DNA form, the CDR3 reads TGCAGTGCTCAGAACACTGAAGCTTTCTTT.

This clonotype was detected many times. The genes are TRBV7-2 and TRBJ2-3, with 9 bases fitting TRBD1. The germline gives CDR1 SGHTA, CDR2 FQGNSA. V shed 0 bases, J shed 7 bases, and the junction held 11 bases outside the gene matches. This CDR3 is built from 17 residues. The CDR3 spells CASSLAQDRGLYYTQYF. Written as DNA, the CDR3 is TGTGCCAGCAGCTTAGCACAGGACAGGGGCCTTTATTATACGCAGTATTTT. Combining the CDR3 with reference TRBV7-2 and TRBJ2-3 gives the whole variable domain GAGVSQSPSNKVTEKGKDVELRCDPISGHTALYWYRQSLGQGLEFLIYFQGNSAPDKSGLPSDRFSAERTGGSVSTLTIQRTQQEDSAVYLCASSLAQDRGLYYTQYFGPGTRLTVL.